These 24 T cell receptor beta chains originate from one sample sequenced in a study of blood T cell repertoires in COVID-19. The data were produced by immunoSEQ multiplex PCR, yet TCRdb's version contains in-frame clones alone and is incomplete. This sample carries 350,000 to 400,000 clones, around 89% of them seen once, and the ten largest clones take more than 0.95%. Sequenced: PBMCs or T cells enriched from blood (not recorded which). The source of these receptors is a woman under 30 who had recovered from COVID-19.

This clone was detected once. The chain couples TRBV7-3 to TRBJ1-1, with a weak D call TRBD1 (6 bases). The germline V gene has CDR1 SGHTA and CDR2 FQGTGA. There are 13 residues in the CDR3. V lost 0 bases to trimming and J lost 6 bases, with 8 bases between them. CDR3 sequence: CASSLTKGAEAFF. The CDR3 DNA reads TGTGCCAGCAGCTTAACTAAGGGGGCTGAAGCTTTCTTT.

The chain is built from TRBV10-3 and TRBJ1-4; D unresolved. There are 13 residues in the CDR3. Between the trimmed V and J ends, which lost 2 bases and 6 bases, there was a span of 7 bases. CDR1 and CDR2 from the germline V gene are ENHRY and SYGVKD. The CDR3 reads CAISEGRDEKLFF. Here the CDR3 DNA reads TGTGCCATCAGTGAGGGGAGGGATGAAAAACTGTTTTTT.

This sequence joins TRBV7-3 and TRBJ1-6; no clear D. V was cut by 6 bases and J by 7 bases, with 10 bases left in between. Germline V lookup: CDR1 SGHTA, CDR2 FQGTGA. This CDR3 contains 13 residues. CDR3 bases: TGTGCCAGCAGTTCGTCTCCCAATTCACCCCTCCACTTT. Translation gives CASSSSPNSPLHF.

The chain joins TRBV2 to TRBJ2-7, with TRBD1 as a possible D gene (6 bases). CDR1 SNHLY and CDR2 FYNNEI come from the germline V gene. The CDR3 covers 12 residues. The V and J ends lost 7 bases and 1 base respectively, with 8 bases between them. The CDR3 nucleotides are TGTGCCAGCAAACAGGGTTCCTACGAGCAGTACTTC. It encodes CASKQGSYEQYF.

The chain links TRBV29-1 to TRBJ2-7; tentatively, D is TRBD1 (6 bases). This CDR3 has 15 amino acids. V lost 0 bases and J 2 bases, leaving 14 bases between the germline ends. Germline loops: CDR1 SQVTM, CDR2 ANQGSEA. The CDR3 nucleotides are TGCAGCGTTGAAGAGTACCGACAGGCTACCTACGAGCAGTACTTC. Residues: CSVEEYRQATYEQYF.

The chain employs TRBV5-6 and TRBJ1-5; D remains unclear. Looked up from germline, CDR1 is SGHDT and CDR2 is YYEEEE. Trimming pared 3 bases from V and 0 bases from J, leaving 10 bases between. CDR3 length: 15 amino acids. The CDR3 protein is CASSYYRDSNQPQHF. The CDR3 DNA is TGTGCCAGCAGCTATTACCGAGATAGCAATCAGCCCCAGCATTTT.

This chain joins TRBV6-2 or TRBV6-3 and TRBJ2-3, with D tentatively TRBD1 (5 bases). This CDR3 is built from 17 residues. Trimming pared 2 bases from V and 2 bases from J, leaving 17 bases between. Germline lookup yields CDR1 MNHEY and CDR2 SVGEGT. The CDR3 DNA reads as TGTGCCAGCAGTTACCTCCAGGGTTGGGAATCCACAGATACGCAGTATTTT. It encodes CASSYLQGWESTDTQYF.

The chain couples TRBV19 to TRBJ1-1, with 9 bases lining up with TRBD1. V lost 5 bases, J lost 0 bases, and 4 bases stayed unmatched. CDR1 LNHDA and CDR2 SQIVND come from the germline V gene (reference sequence). The CDR3 has 15 residues. CDR3 DNA sequence: TGTGCCAGTAGTGCCGGGACAGGGTTGAACACTGAAGCTTTCTTT. It encodes CASSAGTGLNTEAFF.

The rearrangement links TRBV7-2 to TRBJ1-5; D is unresolved. Germline V gene sequence: CDR1 SGHTA, CDR2 FQGNSA. This CDR3 contains 16 residues. Trimming took 1 base from V and 1 from J, leaving 11 bases between them. The CDR3 reads CASSLVAGLSNQPQHF. DNA for the CDR3: TGTGCCAGCAGCTTAGTGGCAGGCCTGAGCAATCAGCCCCAGCATTTT.

The chain uses TRBV2 and TRBJ1-2; the D gene is possibly TRBD1 (6 bases). The germline gives CDR1 SNHLY, CDR2 FYNNEI. Trimming removed 6 bases at V and 8 bases at J, with 10 bases between. The CDR3 length is 11 residues. The CDR3 loop reads CASRDSVGYTF. The CDR3 DNA sequence: TGTGCCAGCAGGGACAGCGTCGGCTACACCTTC. The variable domain in full, with the rest retrieved from reference TRBV2 and TRBJ1-2, is EPEVTQTPSHQVTQMGQEVILRCVPISNHLYFYWYRQILGQKVEFLVSFYNNEISEKSEIFDDQFSVERPDGSNFTLKIRSTKLEDSAMYFCASRDSVGYTFGSGTRLTVV.

This clone was counted a few times. The chain recombines TRBV7-3 with TRBJ2-7, with TRBD1 matching over 8 bases. Losses at the gene ends were 0 bases for V and 1 base for J; bases not matched to a gene: 2. Germline loops: CDR1 SGHTA, CDR2 FQGTGA. The CDR3 sequence is 15 residues long. In nucleotides, the CDR3 is TGTGCCAGCAGCTTAACTGGGACAGGATCCTACGAGCAGTACTTC. Residues: CASSLTGTGSYEQYF.

This clone appeared once. This chain links TRBV4-2 with TRBJ2-7; 7 bases are a match to TRBD2. J lost 7 bases, V lost 0 bases, and 6 bases had no gene match. The germline gives CDR1 LGHNA, CDR2 YNFKEQ. The CDR3 spans 14 residues. CDR3 sequence (DNA): TGTGCCAGCAGCCAAGATCCGGGGGGTGCAGAGCAGTACTTC. Protein sequence: CASSQDPGGAEQYF.

Details on this clone: Other DNA sequences in this sample translate to the same CDR3. The rearrangement joins TRBV11-3 to TRBJ1-3; D ambiguous. Trimming removed 5 bases at V and 0 bases at J, with 8 bases between. CDR1 and CDR2 (germline): SGHNT, YENEEA. The CDR3 consists of 14 residues. The CDR3 is CASSAGNSGNTIYF. The CDR3 DNA follows: TGTGCCAGCAGCGCCGGGAACTCTGGAAACACCATATATTTT.

Comments on this clone: Other DNA sequences in the sample encode the same CDR3. The V and J genes are TRBV11-2 and TRBJ2-2; D might be TRBD1 (5 bases). The CDR3 length is 17 residues. V was cut by 5 bases and J by 1 base, with 17 bases left in between. Germline V CDR1 and CDR2: SGHAT, FQNNGV. The CDR3 coding sequence is TGTGCCAGCAGCGGAGAACAGGCAGGGCTGAACACCGGGGAGCTGTTTTTT. As protein: CASSGEQAGLNTGELFF.

This chain links TRBV5-1 with TRBJ1-1; perhaps TRBD1 as D (5 bases). V lost 3 bases and J lost 4, with 7 bases in between. The CDR3 is 12 amino acids. Germline V gives CDR1 SGHRS, CDR2 YFSETQ. The CDR3 DNA sequence: TGCGCCAGCAGCTGGGGGGGCACTGAAGCTTTCTTT. It yields the protein CASSWGGTEAFF.

The J gene is TRBJ2-1, the V gene TRBV27; D unclear. CDR3 length: 15 residues. Germline CDR1 reads MNHEY; CDR2 reads SMNVEV (reference sequence). V lost 2 bases and J 7 bases, leaving 15 bases between the germline ends. Here the CDR3 DNA reads TGTGCCAGCAGTTTACTAGAGACTTTAGGAAATGAGCAGTTCTTC. Its protein product is CASSLLETLGNEQFF.

Comments on this clone: The identical CDR3 is also encoded by other nucleotide sequences in the sample. The V call is TRBV7-9, the J call TRBJ1-2; 7 nucleotides match TRBD1. With V trimmed by 5 bases and J by 4 bases, 4 bases remained unmatched. There are 13 residues in the CDR3. CDR1 and CDR2 from the germline V gene are SEHNR and FQNEAQ (reference sequence). Written as DNA, the CDR3 is TGTGCCAGCAGCCCGGGACAGTCCTATGGCTACACCTTC. This translates into CASSPGQSYGYTF.

The chain has TRBV7-9 and TRBJ1-3; D remains unclear. The CDR3 consists of 12 residues. Per germline, CDR1 SEHNR and CDR2 FQNEAQ (reference sequence). V was trimmed by 7 bases and J by 2 bases, leaving 6 bases between them. The CDR3 here is CASTPAGNTIYF. In nucleotides, the CDR3 is TGTGCCAGCACCCCCGCTGGAAACACCATATATTTT.

This clone was observed a handful of times. The chain employs TRBV6-2 or TRBV6-3 and TRBJ1-2, with 7 bases identical to TRBD1. CDR1 and CDR2 (germline): MNHEY, SVGEGT. This CDR3 is built from 15 residues. Trimming cost V 0 bases and J 4 bases; bases outside gene matches: 5. CDR3 protein: CASSYSGQGGYGYTF. The CDR3 coding sequence is TGTGCCAGCAGTTACTCGGGCCAGGGGGGCTATGGCTACACCTTC.

The rearrangement links TRBV27 to TRBJ1-1; TRBD1 might be the D (6 bases). The CDR3 spans 14 residues. With 2 bases removed from V and 4 bases from J, the gap between germline ends came to 11 bases. Germline V lookup: CDR1 MNHEY, CDR2 SMNVEV (reference sequence). The CDR3 spells CASSLQGIGTEAFF. CDR3 nucleotides: TGTGCCAGCAGTTTACAGGGGATAGGCACTGAAGCTTTCTTT.

The V call is TRBV19, the J call TRBJ1-2, with 8 bases fitting TRBD1. V lost 1 base and J lost 8; bases outside the gene matches: 12. The CDR3 runs to 16 residues. Germline CDR1 and CDR2: LNHDA and SQIVND (reference sequence). CDR3 amino acids: CASSIGVNRGSYGYTF. The CDR3, as DNA: TGTGCCAGTAGTATAGGTGTCAACAGGGGGTCCTACGGCTACACCTTC.

This clone was observed once. The J gene is TRBJ1-4, the V gene TRBV3-1 (or the pseudogene TRBV3-2), with D maybe TRBD1 (5 bases). V dropped 4 bases and J dropped 7 bases, with 16 bases sitting between them. Germline values: CDR1 LGHDT, CDR2 YNNKEL (reference sequence). CDR3 size: 15 residues. CDR3 in amino acids: CASSPALGGGEKLFF. In DNA form, the CDR3 reads TGTGCCAGCAGCCCGGCCCTCGGGGGGGGTGAAAAACTGTTTTTT.

This sequence joins TRBV24-1 and TRBJ2-3; 8 bases align to TRBD2. The CDR3 is 17 amino acids. The germline V gene encodes CDR1 KGHDR and CDR2 SFDVKD. Trimming took 3 bases from V and 4 from J; bases not matched to a gene: 11. The chain's CDR3 is CATSDELSGDYPDTQYF. For the CDR3, the DNA is TGTGCCACCAGTGATGAACTTAGCGGGGACTACCCAGATACGCAGTATTTT.

The V call is TRBV5-6, the J call TRBJ1-6; 7 bases fit TRBD1. The CDR3 is made up of 14 amino acids. Germline assignment: CDR1 SGHDT and CDR2 YYEEEE. V trimming: 5 bases; J trimming: 7 bases; junction bases outside the gene matches: 6. This CDR3 reads CASSRQGYNSPLHF. Written as DNA, the CDR3 is TGTGCCAGCAGTAGACAGGGCTACAATTCACCCCTCCACTTT.